This T cell receptor beta chain is drawn from a study of blood T cell repertoires in COVID-19 (dated by TCRdb to 2018 to 2020). At the level of the whole study: Samples covering the acute and convalescent phases of COVID-19 were provided by collaborators in the United States, Italy and Spain. Sample metadata almost always included a de-identified subject ID, COVID-19 status, age in years and sex. Samples came from the ongoing ImmuneRACE study (first 160 participants) plus 1,254 subjects from 6 global collaborators. Deeply sampled blood TCRbeta repertoires from subjects exposed to, actively infected with, or recovered from COVID-19 were included in the dataset. The repertoires were released in a freely available public database intended as a resource for research on the immune response to SARS-CoV-2. Where available, HLA class I and class II types were taken from metadata supplied by the sample provider and were not determined by assay-based typing. The material from the prospective study consisted of cDNA or gDNA derived from T cells, B-cell-depleted T cells, or PBMCs.

Worth noting for this clone: The antigen this receptor binds is unknown. No base quality information exists; no much larger clone differs at one position.

What the work shows at the level of the full study, not this receptor alone: How much clinical and demographic metadata was included differed by source and by participant, and the metadata was provided uncurated.

Whole blood was collected in K2EDTA tubes by collaborating institutions according to the institutions' own protocols. For TCRbeta analysis, collaborators shipped samples in one of three forms: frozen whole blood, isolated PBMCs, or DNA extracted from either of those sample types. From the cysteine through the phenylalanine, the CDR3 covers 15 amino acids. Just CDR3 DNA is preserved here, 45 bases in frame from base 1. V loses 6 bases, J loses 0 bases, and the germline ends lie 12 bases apart. The germline V gene yields SGDLS for CDR1 and YYNGEE for CDR2. TCRbeta CDR3 regions were amplified from genomic DNA using the immunoSEQ Assay, a bias-controlled multiplex PCR. In the authors' own workflow: Within the assay, amplification of reference gene primers was used to estimate how many nucleated cells each sample contained. To quantify the absolute abundance of each unique TCRbeta CDR3 rearrangement, sequence reads were collapsed and filtered. For each sample, productive Simpson clonality was calculated as the square root of Simpson's diversity index across productive rearrangements. TCRdb took this table from immuneACCESS and kept in-frame rearrangements with V and J called. Such tables lack part of the clones; where checked against another copy, unresolved V genes explain under half of the gap, and the rest is unexplained. For V, J and clone size, that table is used; D and trimming come from the DNA. In all, the sample holds 200,000 to 250,000 clones, and roughly 81% of those were seen once. About 4% of the sample is taken by the ten largest.

The rearranged chain carries TRBV9 and TRBJ2-2, with no reliable assignment of the D segment. Specimen: peripheral blood. This clonotype originated in a man in his fifties or sixties with acute or convalescent COVID-19. The CDR3 loop reads CASTRPGTNTGELFF. The DNA sequence is given as TGTGCCAGCACCCGTCCGGGTACGAACACCGGGGAGCTGTTTTTT.